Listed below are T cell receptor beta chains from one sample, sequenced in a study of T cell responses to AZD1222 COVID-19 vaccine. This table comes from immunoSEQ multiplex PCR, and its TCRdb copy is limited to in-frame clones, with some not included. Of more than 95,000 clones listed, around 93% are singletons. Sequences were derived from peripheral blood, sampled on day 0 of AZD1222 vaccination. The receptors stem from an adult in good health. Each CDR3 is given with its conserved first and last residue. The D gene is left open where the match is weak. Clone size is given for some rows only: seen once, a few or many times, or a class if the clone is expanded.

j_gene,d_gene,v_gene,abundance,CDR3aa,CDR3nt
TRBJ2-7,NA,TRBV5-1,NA,CASSIQGYHEQYF,TGCGCCAGCAGTATCCAAGGGTACCACGAGCAGTACTTC
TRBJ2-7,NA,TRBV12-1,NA,CASSFLRVYSQYEQYF,TGTGCCAGCAGCTTTCTAAGGGTGTACTCTCAGTACGAGCAGTACTTC
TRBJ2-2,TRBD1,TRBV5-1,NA,CASSSRTGTGELFF,TGCGCCAGCAGCTCCCGGACAGGGACCGGGGAGCTGTTTTTT
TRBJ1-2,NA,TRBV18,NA,CASSPARDYGYTF,TGTGCCAGCTCACCAGCCAGGGACTATGGCTACACCTTC
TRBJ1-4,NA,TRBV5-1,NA,CASSIGQTTNEKLFF,TGCGCCAGCAGCATAGGACAGACAACTAATGAAAAACTGTTTTTT
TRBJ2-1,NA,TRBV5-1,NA,CASSLDLTVYNEQFF,TGCGCCAGCAGTTTAGACTTGACGGTATACAATGAGCAGTTCTTC
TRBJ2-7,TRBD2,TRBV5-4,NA,CASSSRTSGPSGEQYF,TGTGCCAGCAGCTCGAGGACTAGCGGCCCTTCGGGGGAGCAGTACTTC
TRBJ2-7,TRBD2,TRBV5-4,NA,CASSLAGVSEQYF,TGTGCCAGCAGCCTAGCGGGAGTCAGCGAGCAGTACTTC
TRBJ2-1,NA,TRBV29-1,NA,CSVAFGLSSYNEQFF,TGCAGCGTTGCTTTCGGTCTGAGCTCCTACAATGAGCAGTTCTTC
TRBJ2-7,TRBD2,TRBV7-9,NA,CASSTGTRAIYEQYF,TGTGCCAGCAGCACCGGGACTAGAGCAATCTACGAGCAGTACTTC
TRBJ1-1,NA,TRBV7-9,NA,CASSFDWGTEAFF,TGTGCCAGCAGCTTCGACTGGGGCACTGAAGCTTTCTTT
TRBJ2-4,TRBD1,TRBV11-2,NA,CASSLFGTEIQYF,TGTGCCAGCAGCTTGTTCGGGACAGAGATTCAGTACTTC
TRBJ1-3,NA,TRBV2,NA,CASSQADTIYF,TGTGCCAGCAGTCAGGCGGACACCATATATTTT
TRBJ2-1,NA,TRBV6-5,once,CASSPRSSYNEQFF,TGTGCCAGCAGTCCCAGGAGCTCCTACAATGAGCAGTTCTTC
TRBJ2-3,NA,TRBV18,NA,CASSPPRGLSTDTQYF,TGTGCCAGCTCACCACCGCGGGGTTTAAGCACAGATACGCAGTATTTT
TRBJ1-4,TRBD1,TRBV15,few,CATSRGTGGRNEKLFF,TGTGCCACCAGCAGAGGGACAGGGGGACGTAATGAAAAACTGTTTTTT
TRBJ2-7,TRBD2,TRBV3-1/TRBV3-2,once,CASSQDLHGRYEQYF,TGTGCCAGCAGCCAAGATCTTCACGGGAGGTACGAGCAGTACTTC
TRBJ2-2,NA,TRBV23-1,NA,CASSQSPRTDSNTGELFF,TGCGCCAGCAGTCAATCGCCTAGGACGGACTCTAACACCGGGGAGCTGTTTTTT
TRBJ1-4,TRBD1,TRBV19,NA,CASSMTGNEKLFF,TGTGCCAGTAGTATGACAGGGAATGAAAAACTGTTTTTT
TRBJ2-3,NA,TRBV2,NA,CASSLADTQYF,TGTGCCAGCTCATTGGCAGATACGCAGTATTTT
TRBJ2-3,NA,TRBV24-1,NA,CATSDTHGGTYTQYF,TGTGCCACCAGTGACACGCATGGGGGCACATATACGCAGTATTTT
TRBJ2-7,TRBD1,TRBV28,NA,CASSWGPGQGYEQYF,TGTGCCAGCAGTTGGGGGCCCGGACAGGGGTACGAGCAGTACTTC
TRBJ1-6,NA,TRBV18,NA,CASSPTSYNSPLHF,TGTGCCAGCTCACCTACCTCCTATAATTCACCCCTCCACTTT
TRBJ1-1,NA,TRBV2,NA,CASTPGGGGGAFF,TGTGCCAGCACCCCCGGAGGTGGAGGGGGAGCTTTCTTT
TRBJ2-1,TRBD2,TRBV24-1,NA,CATSGLTSGRYDEQFF,TGTGCCACCAGTGGTTTGACTAGCGGGAGATATGATGAGCAGTTCTTC
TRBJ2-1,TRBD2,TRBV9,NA,CASSPRGTSGLSSYNEQFF,TGTGCCAGCAGCCCACGCGGGACTAGCGGCTTGAGCTCCTACAATGAGCAGTTCTTC
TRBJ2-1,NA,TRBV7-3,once,CASSSYRGVSQFF,TGTGCCAGCAGCTCCTATAGGGGGGTATCGCAGTTCTTC
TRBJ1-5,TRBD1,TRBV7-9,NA,CASSDGTVNQPQHF,TGTGCCAGCAGCGACGGGACAGTCAATCAGCCCCAGCATTTT
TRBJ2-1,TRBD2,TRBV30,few,CAWRDSGSHPANEQFF,TGTGCCTGGAGGGATAGCGGGAGCCATCCTGCCAATGAGCAGTTCTTC
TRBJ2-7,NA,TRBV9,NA,CASSVTGTEQYF,TGTGCCAGCAGCGTGACAGGTACCGAGCAGTACTTC
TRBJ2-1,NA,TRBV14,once,CASSRRHTGTNEQFF,TGTGCCAGCAGCCGACGTCATACCGGAACCAATGAGCAGTTCTTC
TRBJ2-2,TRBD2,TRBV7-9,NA,CASSLGSGGRFTGELFF,TGTGCCAGCAGCTTAGGCTCAGGCGGGAGATTCACCGGGGAGCTGTTTTTT
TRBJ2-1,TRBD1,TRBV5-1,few,CASSLRTGDNEQFF,TGCGCCAGCAGCTTGAGGACAGGGGATAATGAGCAGTTCTTC
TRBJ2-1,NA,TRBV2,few,CASSFVLSYNEQFF,TGTGCCAGCAGTTTCGTTCTTTCCTACAATGAGCAGTTCTTC
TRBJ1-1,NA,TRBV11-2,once,CASSSLRQAFGAFF,TGTGCCAGCAGCTCCCTTCGACAGGCGTTTGGGGCTTTCTTT
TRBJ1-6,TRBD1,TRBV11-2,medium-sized,CASSDEGASYNSPLHF,TGTGCCAGCAGCGACGAGGGGGCCTCCTATAATTCACCCCTCCACTTT
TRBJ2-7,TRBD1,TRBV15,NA,CATSRDPGQSSYEQYF,TGTGCCACCAGCAGAGATCCGGGACAGAGCTCCTACGAGCAGTACTTC
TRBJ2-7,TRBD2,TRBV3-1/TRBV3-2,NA,CASSQDWSSASGRIYEQYF,TGTGCCAGCAGCCAAGATTGGAGCTCGGCTAGCGGGAGAATCTACGAGCAGTACTTC
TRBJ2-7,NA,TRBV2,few,CASSEQGSSYEQYF,TGTGCCAGCAGTGAACAGGGTTCCTCCTACGAGCAGTACTTC
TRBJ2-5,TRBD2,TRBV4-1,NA,CASSQDGLAGLQETQYF,TGCGCCAGCAGCCAAGATGGACTAGCGGGATTACAAGAGACCCAGTACTTC
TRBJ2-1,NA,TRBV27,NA,CASTSIPHERDNEQFF,TGTGCCAGCACCTCTATTCCGCATGAGCGGGACAATGAGCAGTTCTTC
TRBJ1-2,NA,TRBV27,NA,CASSLRAGALYGYTF,TGTGCCAGCAGTTTGAGGGCAGGGGCCCTCTATGGCTACACCTTC
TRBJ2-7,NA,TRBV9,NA,CASSPSGSSGWEQYF,TGTGCCAGCAGCCCCTCCGGGTCCTCTGGCTGGGAGCAGTACTTC
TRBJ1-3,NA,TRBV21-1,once,CASSKDGWRGEVGNTIYF,TGTGCCAGCAGCAAAGATGGTTGGCGGGGGGAAGTTGGAAACACCATATATTTT
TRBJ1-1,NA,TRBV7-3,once,CASSLQGLNTEAFF,TGTGCCAGCAGCTTACAGGGGTTGAACACTGAAGCTTTCTTT
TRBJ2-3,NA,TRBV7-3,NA,CASSFRGTGADTQYF,TGTGCCAGCAGCTTCCGCGGGACCGGAGCTGATACGCAGTATTTT
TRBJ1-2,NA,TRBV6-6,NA,CASSYSGDNYGYTF,TGTGCCAGCAGTTACTCGGGGGATAACTATGGCTACACCTTC
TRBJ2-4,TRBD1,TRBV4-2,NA,CASSRTRDREYF,TGTGCCAGCAGCCGAACCAGGGACAGGGAGTACTTC
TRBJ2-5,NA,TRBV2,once,CASSVSSLETQYF,TGTGCCAGCAGTGTCTCCTCGCTCGAGACCCAGTACTTC
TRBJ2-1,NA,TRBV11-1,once,CASSLRQVDEQFF,TGTGCCAGCAGCTTAAGACAGGTCGATGAGCAGTTCTTC
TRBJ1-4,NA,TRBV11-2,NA,CASSFSWGAVREKLFF,TGTGCCAGCAGCTTTTCGTGGGGGGCAGTACGGGAAAAACTGTTTTTT
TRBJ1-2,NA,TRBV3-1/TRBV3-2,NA,CASSQDQAGRGYTF,TGTGCCAGCAGCCAAGATCAGGCGGGAAGGGGCTACACCTTC
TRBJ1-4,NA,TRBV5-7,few,CASSLNRDINEKLFF,TGTGCCAGCAGCTTGAACCGGGACATTAATGAAAAACTGTTTTTT
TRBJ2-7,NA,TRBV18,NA,CASSPNLATSNYEQYF,TGTGCCAGCTCACCCAATCTAGCAACGAGTAACTACGAGCAGTACTTC
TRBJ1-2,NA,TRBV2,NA,CASSERQLYGYTF,TGTGCCAGCAGTGAAAGGCAGCTCTATGGCTACACCTTC
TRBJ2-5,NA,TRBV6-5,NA,CASSYSPGAQETQYF,TGTGCCAGCAGTTACTCGCCAGGGGCGCAAGAGACCCAGTACTTC